This T cell receptor (beta chain) is from a study of T-cell reconstitution after alpha-beta-depleted transplantation in children. General observations from the study: There were some patients whose high TCRbeta diversity at day 60 came from surviving recipient T cells and thymic progenitors. T-cell numbers and diversity, one year after transplant, stemmed largely from T cells that were newly produced. After transplant, at about two months, alpha-beta T cells were reportedly derived from several hundred expanded graft clones.

This clonotype has just a few counts. The antigen is not known. During its preparation, the TCRbeta library received unique molecular identifiers. TCRdb recomputed calls from the PCR reads with MiXCR, one row per CDR3 protein. The sample carries 90,000 to 120,000 distinct CDR3 sequences, around 6.4% recorded once. The V end lost 4 bases, the J end lost 5 bases, and 16 bases lay between the germline ends. The CDR3 contains 14 residues. Germline-derived CDR1 and CDR2 are SGDLS and YYNGEE. The source material was PBMCs, mostly from graft donor cells, sampled 360 days after TCRalphabeta/CD19-depleted stem cell transplant. The V call is TRBV9, the J call TRBJ2-7, with D tentatively TRBD2 (6 bases). The TCR sequence derives from a male patient under 10 years old who had a stem cell transplant for acute lymphoblastic leukemia, so the T cells may come from the graft donor. The CDR3 protein is CASSRGTPRNEQYF. As DNA, the CDR3 is TGTGCCAGCAGCCGCGGGACTCCCCGAAACGAGCAGTACTTC.